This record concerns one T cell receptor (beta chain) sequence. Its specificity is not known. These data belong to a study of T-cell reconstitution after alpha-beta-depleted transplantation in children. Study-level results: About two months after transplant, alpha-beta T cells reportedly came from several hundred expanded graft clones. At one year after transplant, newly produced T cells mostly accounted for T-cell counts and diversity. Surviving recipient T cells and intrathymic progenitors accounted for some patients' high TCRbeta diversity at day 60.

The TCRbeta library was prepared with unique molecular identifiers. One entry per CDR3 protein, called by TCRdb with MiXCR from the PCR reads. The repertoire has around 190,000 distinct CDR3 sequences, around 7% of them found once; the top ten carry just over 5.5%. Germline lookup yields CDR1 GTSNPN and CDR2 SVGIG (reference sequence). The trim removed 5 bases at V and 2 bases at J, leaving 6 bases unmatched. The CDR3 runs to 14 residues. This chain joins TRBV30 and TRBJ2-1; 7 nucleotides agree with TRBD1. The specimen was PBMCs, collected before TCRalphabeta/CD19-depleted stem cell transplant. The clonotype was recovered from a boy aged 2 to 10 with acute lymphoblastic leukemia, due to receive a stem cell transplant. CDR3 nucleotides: TGTGCCTGGGAAGACAGGGTGGCCTACAATGAGCAGTTCTTC. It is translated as CAWEDRVAYNEQFF.